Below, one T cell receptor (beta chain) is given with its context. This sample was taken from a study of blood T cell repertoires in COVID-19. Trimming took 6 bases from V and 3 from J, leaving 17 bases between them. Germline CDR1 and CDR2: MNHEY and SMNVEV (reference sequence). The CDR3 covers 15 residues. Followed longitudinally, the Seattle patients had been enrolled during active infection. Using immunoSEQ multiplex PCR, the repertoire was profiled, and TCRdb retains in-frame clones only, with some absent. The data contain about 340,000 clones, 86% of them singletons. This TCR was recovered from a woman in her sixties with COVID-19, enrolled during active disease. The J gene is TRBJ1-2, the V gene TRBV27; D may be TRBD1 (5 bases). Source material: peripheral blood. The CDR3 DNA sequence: TGTGCCAGCAGCCCCCTCTCAGGGAGGGACTATGGCTACACCTTC. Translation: CASSPLSGRDYGYTF.